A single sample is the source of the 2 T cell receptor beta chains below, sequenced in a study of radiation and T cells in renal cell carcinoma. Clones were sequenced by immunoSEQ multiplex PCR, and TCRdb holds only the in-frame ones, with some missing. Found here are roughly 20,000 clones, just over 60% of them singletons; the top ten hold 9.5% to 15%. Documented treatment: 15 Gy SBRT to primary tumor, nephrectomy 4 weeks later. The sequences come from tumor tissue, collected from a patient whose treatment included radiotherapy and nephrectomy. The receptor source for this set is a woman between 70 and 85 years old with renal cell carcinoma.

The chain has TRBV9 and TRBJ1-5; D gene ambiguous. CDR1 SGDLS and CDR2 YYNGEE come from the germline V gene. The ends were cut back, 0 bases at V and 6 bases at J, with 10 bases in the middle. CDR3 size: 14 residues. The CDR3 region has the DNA TGTGCCAGCAGCGTAGGGGCAGGCGGTCAGCCCCAGCATTTT. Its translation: CASSVGAGGQPQHF.

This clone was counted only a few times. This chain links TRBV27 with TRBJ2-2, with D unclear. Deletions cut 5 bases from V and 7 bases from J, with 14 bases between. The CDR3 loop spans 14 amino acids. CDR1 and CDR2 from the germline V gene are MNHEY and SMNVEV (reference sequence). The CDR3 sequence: CASSRTLVGGELFF. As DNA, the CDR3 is TGTGCCAGCAGTCGTACCTTAGTGGGCGGGGAGCTGTTTTTT.